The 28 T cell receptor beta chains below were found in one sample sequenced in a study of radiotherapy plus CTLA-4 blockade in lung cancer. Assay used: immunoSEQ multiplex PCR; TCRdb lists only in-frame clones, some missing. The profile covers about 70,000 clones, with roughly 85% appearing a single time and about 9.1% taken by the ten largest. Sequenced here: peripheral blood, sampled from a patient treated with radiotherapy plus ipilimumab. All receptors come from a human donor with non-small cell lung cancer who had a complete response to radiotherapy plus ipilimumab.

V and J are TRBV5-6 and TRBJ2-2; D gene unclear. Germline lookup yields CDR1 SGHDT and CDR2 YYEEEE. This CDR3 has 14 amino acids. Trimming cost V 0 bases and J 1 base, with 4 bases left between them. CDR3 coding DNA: TGTGCCAGCAGCTTGGGCCAGAACACCGGGGAGCTGTTTTTT. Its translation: CASSLGQNTGELFF.

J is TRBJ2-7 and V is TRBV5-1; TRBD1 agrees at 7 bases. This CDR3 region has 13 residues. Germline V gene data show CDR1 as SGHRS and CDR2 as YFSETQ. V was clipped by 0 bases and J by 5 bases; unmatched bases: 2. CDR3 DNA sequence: TGCGCCAGCAGCTTGGACGGGACAGACGAGCAGTACTTC. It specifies CASSLDGTDEQYF.

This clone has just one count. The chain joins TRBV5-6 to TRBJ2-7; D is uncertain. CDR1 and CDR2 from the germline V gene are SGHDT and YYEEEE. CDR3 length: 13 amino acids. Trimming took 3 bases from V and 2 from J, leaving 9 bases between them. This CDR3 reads CASSSPFPYEQYF. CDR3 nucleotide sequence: TGTGCCAGCAGCTCACCATTCCCCTACGAGCAGTACTTC.

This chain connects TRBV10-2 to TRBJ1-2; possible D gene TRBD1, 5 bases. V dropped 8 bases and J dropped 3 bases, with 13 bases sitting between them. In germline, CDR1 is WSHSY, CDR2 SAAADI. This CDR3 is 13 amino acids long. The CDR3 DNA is TGCGCCAGCGCCCCCGGACAACACTATGGCTACACCTTC. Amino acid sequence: CASAPGQHYGYTF.

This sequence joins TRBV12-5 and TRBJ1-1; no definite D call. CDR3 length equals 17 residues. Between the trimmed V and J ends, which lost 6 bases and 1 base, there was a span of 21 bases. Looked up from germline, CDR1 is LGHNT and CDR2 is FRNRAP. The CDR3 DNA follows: TGTGCTAGTGGCCCCCTCCGGGGAGGAATGGGGAACACTGAAGCTTTCTTT. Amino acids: CASGPLRGGMGNTEAFF.

CDR3 loop: CASSWGDRASSDTQYF. The CDR3 bases are TGCGCCAGCAGCTGGGGGGACAGAGCAAGTTCAGATACGCAGTATTTT. The genes are TRBV5-1 and TRBJ2-3; weak D call: TRBD1 (7 bases). V shed 3 bases and J shed 4 bases, with 18 bases lying between them. Looked up from germline, CDR1 is SGHRS and CDR2 is YFSETQ. CDR3 size: 16 residues.

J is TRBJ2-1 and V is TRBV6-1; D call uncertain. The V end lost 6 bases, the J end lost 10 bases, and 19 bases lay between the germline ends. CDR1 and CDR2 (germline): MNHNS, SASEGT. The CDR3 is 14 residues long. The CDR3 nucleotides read TGTGCCAGCAGCACTTCCCAGGCGAGCCAAGAGCAGTTCTTC. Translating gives CASSTSQASQEQFF.

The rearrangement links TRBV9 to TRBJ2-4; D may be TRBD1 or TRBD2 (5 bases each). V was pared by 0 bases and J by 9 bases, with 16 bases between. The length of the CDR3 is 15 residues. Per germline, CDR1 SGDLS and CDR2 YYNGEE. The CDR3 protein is CASSVGFRDGIIQYF. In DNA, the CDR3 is TGTGCCAGCAGCGTAGGATTCAGGGACGGAATCATTCAGTACTTC.

This CDR3 reads CASSYSTGEQFF. DNA of the CDR3: TGTGCCAGCAGTTACTCGACGGGGGAGCAGTTCTTC. The J gene is TRBJ2-1, the V gene TRBV6-5; D might be TRBD2 (5 bases). The germline V gene encodes CDR1 MNHEY and CDR2 SVGAGI. The CDR3 extends over 12 amino acids. The V and J ends lost 0 bases and 10 bases respectively, with 7 bases between them.

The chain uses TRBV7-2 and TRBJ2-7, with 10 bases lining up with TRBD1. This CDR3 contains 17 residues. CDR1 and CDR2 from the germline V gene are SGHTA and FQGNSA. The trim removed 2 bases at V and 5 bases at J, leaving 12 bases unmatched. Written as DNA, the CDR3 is TGTGCCAGCAGCTTACGGGTTGGGACAGGGGTACCCCACGAGCAGTACTTC. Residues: CASSLRVGTGVPHEQYF.

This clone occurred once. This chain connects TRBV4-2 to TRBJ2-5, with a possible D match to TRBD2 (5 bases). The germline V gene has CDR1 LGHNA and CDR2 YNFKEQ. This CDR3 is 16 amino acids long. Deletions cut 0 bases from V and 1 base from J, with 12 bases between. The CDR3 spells CASSQERSGRQETQYF. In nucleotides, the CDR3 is TGTGCCAGCAGCCAAGAAAGGAGCGGACGCCAAGAGACCCAGTACTTC.

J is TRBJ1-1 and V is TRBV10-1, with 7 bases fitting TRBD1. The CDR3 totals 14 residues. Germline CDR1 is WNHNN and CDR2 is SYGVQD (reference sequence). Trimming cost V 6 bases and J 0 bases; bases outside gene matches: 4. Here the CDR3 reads CASSEQGMNTEAFF. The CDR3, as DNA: TGCGCCAGCAGCGAACAGGGGATGAACACTGAAGCTTTCTTT.

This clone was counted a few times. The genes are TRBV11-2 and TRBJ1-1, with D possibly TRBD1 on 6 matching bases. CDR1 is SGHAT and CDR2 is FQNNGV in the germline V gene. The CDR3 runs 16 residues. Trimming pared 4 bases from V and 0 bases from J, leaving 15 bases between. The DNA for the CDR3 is TGTGCCAGCAGCTACCGGGGACAAGACATGAACACTGAAGCTTTCTTT. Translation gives CASSYRGQDMNTEAFF. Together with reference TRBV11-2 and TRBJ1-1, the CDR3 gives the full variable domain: EAGVAQSPRYKIIEKRQSVAFWCNPISGHATLYWYQQILGQGPKLLIQFQNNGVVDDSQLPKDRFSAERLKGVDSTLKIQPAKLEDSAVYLCASSYRGQDMNTEAFFGQGTRLTVV.

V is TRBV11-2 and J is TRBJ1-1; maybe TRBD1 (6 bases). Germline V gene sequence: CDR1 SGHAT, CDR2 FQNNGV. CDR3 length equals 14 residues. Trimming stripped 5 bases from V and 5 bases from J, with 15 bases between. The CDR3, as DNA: TGTGCCAGCAGCCTAACAGGGCGGAGGACTGAAGCTTTCTTT. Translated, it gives CASSLTGRRTEAFF.

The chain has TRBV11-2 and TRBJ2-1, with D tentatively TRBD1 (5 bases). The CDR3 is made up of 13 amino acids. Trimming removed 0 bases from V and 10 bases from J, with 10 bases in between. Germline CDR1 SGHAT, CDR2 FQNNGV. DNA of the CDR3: TGTGCCAGCAGCTTAGAGCGCCAGGGCGAGCAGTTCTTC. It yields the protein CASSLERQGEQFF.

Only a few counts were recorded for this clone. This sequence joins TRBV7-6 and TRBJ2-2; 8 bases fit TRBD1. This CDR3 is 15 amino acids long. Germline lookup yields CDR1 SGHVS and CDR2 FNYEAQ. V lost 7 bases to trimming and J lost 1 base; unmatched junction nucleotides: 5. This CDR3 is CASIYGTGNTGELFF. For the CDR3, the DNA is TGTGCCAGCATATACGGGACAGGGAACACCGGGGAGCTGTTTTTT.

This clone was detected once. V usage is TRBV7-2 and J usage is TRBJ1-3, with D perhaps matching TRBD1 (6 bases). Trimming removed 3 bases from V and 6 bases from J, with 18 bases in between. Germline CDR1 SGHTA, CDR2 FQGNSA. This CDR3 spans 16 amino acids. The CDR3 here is CASSLVHSGGINTIYF. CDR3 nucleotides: TGTGCCAGCAGCTTGGTCCACTCCGGGGGCATAAACACCATATATTTT.

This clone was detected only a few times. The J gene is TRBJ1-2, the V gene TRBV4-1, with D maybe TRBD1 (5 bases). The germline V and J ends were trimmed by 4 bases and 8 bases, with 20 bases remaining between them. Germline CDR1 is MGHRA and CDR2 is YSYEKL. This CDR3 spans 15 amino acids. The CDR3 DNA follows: TGCGCCAGCAGCCTTCGGGACTGGGCCCGAGGAGGCTACACCTTC. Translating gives CASSLRDWARGGYTF.

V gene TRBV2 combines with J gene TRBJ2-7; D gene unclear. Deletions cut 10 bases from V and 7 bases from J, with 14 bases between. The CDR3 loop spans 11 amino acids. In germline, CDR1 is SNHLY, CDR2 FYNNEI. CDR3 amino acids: CATRGLGEQYV. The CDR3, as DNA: TGTGCCACCCGTGGCCTCGGGGAGCAGTACGTC.

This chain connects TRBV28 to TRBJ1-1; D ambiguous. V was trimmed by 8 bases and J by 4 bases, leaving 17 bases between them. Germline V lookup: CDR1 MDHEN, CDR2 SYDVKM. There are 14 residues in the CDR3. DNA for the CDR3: TGTGCCAGCGAATCCGGGGTCTGGGGCACTGAAGCTTTCTTT. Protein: CASESGVWGTEAFF.

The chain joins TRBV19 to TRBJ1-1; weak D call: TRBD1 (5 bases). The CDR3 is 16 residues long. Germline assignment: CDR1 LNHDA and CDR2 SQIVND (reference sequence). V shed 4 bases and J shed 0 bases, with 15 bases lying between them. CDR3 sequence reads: CASSTRVGPMNTEAFF. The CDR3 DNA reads TGTGCCAGTAGTACCCGGGTGGGGCCCATGAACACTGAAGCTTTCTTT.

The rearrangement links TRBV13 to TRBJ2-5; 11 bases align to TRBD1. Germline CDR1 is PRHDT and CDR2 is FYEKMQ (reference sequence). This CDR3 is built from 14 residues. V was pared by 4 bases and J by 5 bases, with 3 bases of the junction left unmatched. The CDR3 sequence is CASSSGQGAETQYF. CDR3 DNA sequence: TGTGCCAGCAGCTCCGGACAGGGGGCTGAGACCCAGTACTTC.

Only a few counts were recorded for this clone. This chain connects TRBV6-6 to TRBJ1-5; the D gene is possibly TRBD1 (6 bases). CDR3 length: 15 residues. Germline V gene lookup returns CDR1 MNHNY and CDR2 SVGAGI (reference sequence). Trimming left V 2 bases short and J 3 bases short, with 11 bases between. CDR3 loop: CASSYAGTPNQPQHF. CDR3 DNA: TGTGCCAGCAGTTACGCCGGGACACCCAATCAGCCCCAGCATTTT.

CDR3 protein: CASSQDFRRGFGVLTF. In nucleotides, the CDR3 is TGTGCCAGCAGCCAAGATTTCAGGCGGGGTTTTGGCGTCCTGACTTTC. The chain employs TRBV14 and TRBJ2-6, with D tentatively TRBD2 (6 bases). CDR1 is SGHDN, CDR2 FVKESK, per germline. V was cut by 0 bases and J by 12 bases, with 18 bases left in between. The CDR3 is made up of 16 amino acids.

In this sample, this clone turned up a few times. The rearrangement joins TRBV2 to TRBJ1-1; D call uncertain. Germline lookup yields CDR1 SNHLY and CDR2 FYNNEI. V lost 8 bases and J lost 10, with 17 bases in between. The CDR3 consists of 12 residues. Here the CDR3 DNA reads TGTGCCAGCCGGACGGGAAGCTCCGGAGCTTTCTTT. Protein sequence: CASRTGSSGAFF.

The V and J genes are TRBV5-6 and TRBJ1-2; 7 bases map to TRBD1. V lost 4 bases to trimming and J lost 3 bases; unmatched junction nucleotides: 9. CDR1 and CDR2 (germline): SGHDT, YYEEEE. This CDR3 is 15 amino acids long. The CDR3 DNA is TGTGCCAGCAGCCAGAGGCTCACAGGGGACTATGGCTACACCTTC. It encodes CASSQRLTGDYGYTF.

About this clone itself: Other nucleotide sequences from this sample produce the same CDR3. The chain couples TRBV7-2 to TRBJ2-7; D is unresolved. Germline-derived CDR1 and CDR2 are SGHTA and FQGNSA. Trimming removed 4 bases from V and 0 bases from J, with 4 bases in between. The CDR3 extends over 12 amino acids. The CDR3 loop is CASSSNSYEQYF. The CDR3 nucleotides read TGTGCCAGCAGCTCCAACTCCTACGAGCAGTACTTC.

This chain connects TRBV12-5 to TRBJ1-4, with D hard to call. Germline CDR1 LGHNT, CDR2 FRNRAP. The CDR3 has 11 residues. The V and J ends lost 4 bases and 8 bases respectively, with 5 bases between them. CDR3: CASGSGEKLFF. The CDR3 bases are TGTGCTAGTGGTTCGGGGGAAAAACTGTTTTTT.